What follows is one T cell receptor (beta chain) and its context. The CDR3 is 18 residues long. Germline V gene data show CDR1 as ENHRY and CDR2 as SYGVKD. Trimming removed 0 bases from V and 3 bases from J; junction bases left unmatched: 11. The data were taken from a study of blood T cell repertoires in COVID-19. On the study more broadly: Sites across the United States, Italy and Spain contributed samples from acute and convalescent COVID-19. PBMCs, B-cell-depleted T cells, or T cells provided the cDNA or gDNA that made up the material.

In the original workflow: The authors estimated nucleated cell counts from reference gene primer amplification. Assay used: immunoSEQ multiplex PCR; TCRdb lists only in-frame clones, some missing. V, J and clone size are those of that table, while D and trimming were read from the DNA. The top ten clones hold approximately 1.5% of a sample with fewer than 250,000 clones, about nine tenths of them seen once. The specimen sequenced was peripheral blood. The chain uses TRBV10-3 and TRBJ1-1; TRBD1 agrees at 9 bases. The sequence was collected from an older woman who had recovered from COVID-19. CDR3 coding DNA: TGTGCCATCAGTGAGTCCCGAACAGGGGGCCGAAGGGACACTGAAGCTTTCTTT. It encodes CAISESRTGGRRDTEAFF.